The rows below give T cell receptor beta chains drawn from one sample of a study of regulatory T cells in long-lasting Graves disease. From the multiplex PCR reads, TCRdb called clonotypes with MiXCR, one entry per CDR3 protein. The table shows fewer than 350,000 distinct CDR3 sequences, with 18% occurring only once. The sample here was peripheral blood mononuclear cells (PBMCs), taken at new diagnosis, from a patient treated with antithyroid drugs. All receptors come from a female donor with Graves disease. Both conserved end residues are part of each CDR3. The D gene is left open where the match is weak. Where a row states a size, it is once, few, many or the class of an expanded clone; other rows omit it.

.	.	TRBV6-2/TRBV6-3	TRBJ1-2	TGTGCCAGCAGAGGGAAGTCGTTTGGGGGCTACACCTTC	CASRGKSFGGYTF
many	.	TRBV7-9	TRBJ2-5	TGTGCCAGCAGCTTAGGAGTAGGCCACGGAGGGGAGACCCAGTACTTC	CASSLGVGHGGETQYF
many	.	TRBV7-9	TRBJ2-1	TGTGCCAGCAGCCCCCTGACAGGCGTTGCGGACAATGAGCAGTTCTTC	CASSPLTGVADNEQFF
many	.	TRBV7-9	TRBJ2-5	TGTGCCAGCAGCTTTCTCAGGATCGGTAAGAAGCGGCAAGAGACCCAGTACTTC	CASSFLRIGKKRQETQYF
many	.	TRBV12-5	TRBJ2-1	TGTGCTAGTGGCCGCTCCACGGACTACTCCTACAATGAGCAGTTCTTC	CASGRSTDYSYNEQFF
many	.	TRBV29-1	TRBJ1-1	TGCAGCGCTACAGGGTCCCGGAACACTGAAGCTTTCTTT	CSATGSRNTEAFF
many	TRBD2	TRBV11-3	TRBJ2-1	TGTGCCAGCAGCTTTAGACTAGCGAGGACCTACAATGAGCAGTTCTTC	CASSFRLARTYNEQFF
many	.	TRBV27	TRBJ1-4	TGTGCCAGCCGTCCGGACAGAACTAATGAAAAACTGTTTTTT	CASRPDRTNEKLFF
few	TRBD1	TRBV29-1	TRBJ1-5	TGCAGCGTTCGGACAGGAGGAAATCAGCCCCAGCATTTT	CSVRTGGNQPQHF
many	.	TRBV18	TRBJ2-1	TGTGCCAGCTCACCAACGGAGGGGAGCCATGAGCAGTTCTTC	CASSPTEGSHEQFF
few	TRBD2	TRBV20-1	TRBJ2-3	TGCAGTGCTGGACTAGCGGGAGGGAAGGATACGCAGTATTTT	CSAGLAGGKDTQYF
few	.	TRBV4-1	TRBJ2-7	TGCGCCAGCAGCCAAGGAGGCATTACCTACGAGCAGTACTTC	CASSQGGITYEQYF
many	.	TRBV28	TRBJ2-2	TGTGCCAGCAGTCCCCCCATAACCACCGGGGAGCTGTTTTTT	CASSPPITTGELFF
many	TRBD1	TRBV5-1	TRBJ2-1	TGCGCCAGCTCCGAGGGGGCCAATGAGCAGTTCTTC	CASSEGANEQFF
few	.	TRBV7-2	TRBJ1-4	TGTGCCAGCAGCCACAACAGGGCAACTAATGAAAAACTGTTTTTT	CASSHNRATNEKLFF
many	.	TRBV6-2/TRBV6-3	TRBJ2-3	TGTGCCAGCAGGTCCAGTCCTCAACCGTATTTT	CASRSSPQPYF
few	.	TRBV3-1	TRBJ2-7	TGTGCCAGCAGCCAGGGGGGTTCGAGGGGCTACGAGCAGTACTTC	CASSQGGSRGYEQYF
many	.	TRBV11-3	TRBJ2-1	TGTGCCAGCAGCTTAGATTTGGATAGCAGGGGGGATGAGCAGTTCTTC	CASSLDLDSRGDEQFF
.	.	TRBV4-1	TRBJ1-3	TGCGCCAGCAGCCAAGTTTCAACGGCGCTTATGGCTGGAGGCACCATATATTTT	CASSQVSTALMAGGTIYF
many	.	TRBV12-3/TRBV12-4	TRBJ2-1	TGTGCCAGCAGACCAAACTATAACAATGAGCAGTTCTTC	CASRPNYNNEQFF
many	TRBD1	TRBV27	TRBJ2-4	TGTGCCAGTCCTTGCCCCGGGACAGCCCTCGTTGGGGGCATTCAGTACTTC	CASPCPGTALVGGIQYF
few	.	TRBV20-1	TRBJ2-5	TGCAGTGCTAGTGAAACCCCCGGGCATGACGCGTACCAAGAGACCCAGTACTTC	CSASETPGHDAYQETQYF
few	TRBD1	TRBV3-1	TRBJ2-1	TGTGCCAGCACCCGGGGAGGACAGGGGGCATACAATGAGCAGTTCTTC	CASTRGGQGAYNEQFF
few	TRBD2	TRBV4-2	TRBJ2-1	TGTGCCAGCAGCCGGGGTCTAGCGGAGAATGAGCAGTTCTTC	CASSRGLAENEQFF
.	.	TRBV7-3	TRBJ1-2	TGTGCCAGCAGCTTCATTACGGTGAACTATGGCTACACCTTC	CASSFITVNYGYTF
many	.	TRBV12-3/TRBV12-4	TRBJ2-6	TGTGCCAGCAGTGTCAGAGTCAACGTCCTGACTTTC	CASSVRVNVLTF
.	.	TRBV20-1	TRBJ2-1	TGCAGTGCCCAATCCCCGGACTCCTACAATGAGCAGTTCTTC	CSAQSPDSYNEQFF
many	.	TRBV9	TRBJ1-4	TGTGCCAGCAGCCAGAGACCTCGAGCAACTAATGAAAAACTGTTTTTT	CASSQRPRATNEKLFF
few	TRBD2	TRBV19	TRBJ2-5	TGTGCCAGTACCGGACTAGCGGGATCAGAGACCCAGTACTTC	CASTGLAGSETQYF
many	TRBD1	TRBV29-1	TRBJ1-2	TGCAGCACCCCCCACCCAGGGGGTAACTATGGCTACACCTTC	CSTPHPGGNYGYTF
many	.	TRBV19	TRBJ1-3	TGTGCCAGTAGTTTCGGGAGCTCTGGAAACACCATATATTTT	CASSFGSSGNTIYF
.	TRBD2	TRBV2	TRBJ2-5	TGTGCCAGTCGAACCGGGACTACTCAAGAGACCCAGTACTTC	CASRTGTTQETQYF
many	TRBD2	TRBV11-2	TRBJ2-7	TGTGCCAGCAGCTTTAGCCCCACCGGGGGGGCCTACGAGCAGTACTTC	CASSFSPTGGAYEQYF
few	TRBD2	TRBV20-1	TRBJ2-7	TGCAGTGCTAGAGTGATGGCAGCGGGAAGAAGTTACGAGCAGTACTTC	CSARVMAAGRSYEQYF
many	.	TRBV11-3	TRBJ2-7	TGTGCCAGCAGCTTAGTGCAGGCGGGCGAGCAGTACTTC	CASSLVQAGEQYF
.	.	TRBV2	TRBJ1-6	TGTGCCAGCAGCGACGAGAAAGGGAATTCACCCCTCCACTTT	CASSDEKGNSPLHF
few	TRBD2	TRBV28	TRBJ2-2	TGTGCCGGAGAAGCGGGAGGCTCTCCTCCCGGGGAGCTGTTTTTT	CAGEAGGSPPGELFF
.	.	TRBV20-1	TRBJ2-2	TGCAGTGCCGAGGCTGACACCGGGGAGCTGTTTTTT	CSAEADTGELFF
many	.	TRBV13	TRBJ1-1	TGTGCCAGCAGCTTACCACAAGAAGCTTTCTTT	CASSLPQEAFF
many	TRBD1	TRBV19	TRBJ1-6	TGTGCCAGCAGTCGTGGGGGTCTACAGGGGGATAATTCACCCCTCCACTTT	CASSRGGLQGDNSPLHF
few	.	TRBV4-1	TRBJ1-1	TGCGCCAGCAGCCAAGATACTCTGGGAACTGAAGCTTTCTTT	CASSQDTLGTEAFF
.	.	TRBV20-1	TRBJ2-1	TGCAGTGCTAGCGGGGAGAATGAGCAGTTCTTC	CSASGENEQFF
few	TRBD2	TRBV4-2	TRBJ2-2	TGTGCCAGCAGCCAAGGGGGGGGGAGCACCGGGGAGCTGTTTTTT	CASSQGGGSTGELFF
.	.	TRBV19	TRBJ1-5	TGTGCCAGTAGTATAGCCAATAGCAATCAGCCCCAGCATTTT	CASSIANSNQPQHF
.	.	TRBV6-9	TRBJ1-2	TGTGCCAGCAGTTACTCTCAGAACTATGGCTACACCTTC	CASSYSQNYGYTF
many	TRBD2	TRBV12-3/TRBV12-4	TRBJ2-3	TGTGCCAGCAGTCGGCCTAGCGGGATGGATACGCAGTATTTT	CASSRPSGMDTQYF
many	TRBD2	TRBV28	TRBJ2-3	TGTGCCAGCAGCCAGCTTAGCGGGAGGAGAGGGGATACGCAGTATTTT	CASSQLSGRRGDTQYF
few	TRBD2	TRBV3-1	TRBJ2-2	TGTGCCAGCAGCAGCGCGGCAGGGACCCTCCTTAGCGGGAGAAGGAACACCGGGGAGCTGTTTTTT	CASSSAAGTLLSGRRNTGELFF
many	.	TRBV27	TRBJ2-1	TGTGCCAGCAGTTTTATATCCGAGAATGAGCAGTTCTTC	CASSFISENEQFF
.	TRBD2	TRBV19	TRBJ2-7	TGTGCCAGTAGTATCCGGGACTATTACCCTAGAGTGACGTACGAGCAGTGCTTC	CASSIRDYYPRVTYEQCF
.	.	TRBV11-2	TRBJ1-2	TGTGCCAGCAGCTTAATTGGGGATGGTGGCTACACCTTC	CASSLIGDGGYTF
few	TRBD1	TRBV5-1	TRBJ2-1	TGCGCCAGCGGGGGGCAGGGGGCGGATGAGCAGTTCTTC	CASGGQGADEQFF
many	.	TRBV11-2	TRBJ1-1	TGTGCCAGCAGCCGTCGGACGGGGATGAACACTGAAGCTTTCTTT	CASSRRTGMNTEAFF
.	TRBD2	TRBV27	TRBJ2-7	TGTGCCAGCAGTCCGACGGGACTAGCGGGATTGAGGCCCTCCTACGAGCAGTACTTC	CASSPTGLAGLRPSYEQYF
many	TRBD1	TRBV28	TRBJ1-2	TGTGCCAGCCTACCACGGGACAGAATCTATGGCTACACCTTC	CASLPRDRIYGYTF
many	TRBD1	TRBV10-2	TRBJ2-3	TGCGCCAGCAGTTCCCCCTGGGGACAGGGTTCAGATACGCAGTATTTT	CASSSPWGQGSDTQYF
many	.	TRBV5-5	TRBJ2-7	TGTGCCAGCAGCCCGTTAGGAGTGGCCTACGAGCAGTACTTC	CASSPLGVAYEQYF
many	TRBD2	TRBV19	TRBJ2-1	TGTGCCAGTAGTATAATTCTAGCGGGAGATAATGAGCAGTTCTTC	CASSIILAGDNEQFF
many	TRBD2	TRBV6-1	TRBJ2-1	TGTGCCAGCAGTGACGGGGGGGCGGGGACGCGGAGAATCTTC	CASSDGGAGTRRIF
.	TRBD2	TRBV6-1	TRBJ2-1	TGTGCCAGCAGTAGTGTGGGAGGGAATTACAATGAGCAGTTCTTC	CASSSVGGNYNEQFF